These T cell receptor beta chains were read from a single sample in a study of control samples from healthy donors and cancer patients. Here immunoSEQ multiplex PCR was the method, and the copy in TCRdb shows in-frame clones only, minus some. Found here are about 120,000 clones, roughly 92% of them singletons; the top ten hold approximately 0.58%. The sequenced material came from PBMCs. These receptors were collected from a man older than 75 with head and neck cancer. Each CDR3 is given with its conserved first and last residue. A D gene is named only where the DNA matches it firmly. For some rows the clone size is stated as once, few or many, or as a class when expanded; others skip it.

>TRBD1|TRBJ1-2|.|TRBV9
TGTGCCAGCAGCCTTCCGGGCCAAGGGGGCCGATATGGCTACACCTTC
CASSLPGQGGRYGYTF
>TRBD1|TRBJ1-2|.|TRBV15
TGTGCCACCAGCAGAGATCGACAGGGAAGGGGCTACACCTTC
CATSRDRQGRGYTF
>TRBD2|TRBJ2-7|.|TRBV5-4
TGTGCCAGCAGTTCGCTGGGGCGGGGGGTATACGAGCAGTACTTC
CASSSLGRGVYEQYF
>.|TRBJ1-2|.|TRBV2
TGTGCCAGCAGTGAAGGCCGACAAAGCGACGGCTACACCTTC
CASSEGRQSDGYTF
>.|TRBJ1-2|few|TRBV2
TGTGCCAGTGGCGAAGGTCCAGACTATGGCTACACCTTC
CASGEGPDYGYTF
>TRBD1|TRBJ1-2|.|TRBV6-5
TGTGCCAGCAGTTCCCGGGACAGGGGGAACTATGGCTACACCTTC
CASSSRDRGNYGYTF
>.|TRBJ1-5|.|TRBV2
TGTGCCAGCAGAAGGGAGGTGTATCAGCCCCAGCATTTT
CASRREVYQPQHF
>.|TRBJ1-5|.|TRBV6-5
TGTGCCAGCAGTTACTCGTCGATCAGCAATCAGCCCCAGCATTTT
CASSYSSISNQPQHF
>.|TRBJ2-5|few|TRBV3-1/TRBV3-2
TGTGCCAGCAGCCAAGGACAATCGGGTGGAGAGACCCAGTACTTC
CASSQGQSGGETQYF
>.|TRBJ1-2|.|TRBV27
TGTGCCAGCAGTCCGGGGGGCGCGGTAGACTTTTATGGCTACACCTTC
CASSPGGAVDFYGYTF
>.|TRBJ1-6|.|TRBV6-4
TGTGCCAGCAGTGAAACGGGTTATAATTCACCCCTCCACTTT
CASSETGYNSPLHF